The clone carrying this TCR beta chain occurred once. Its antigen is currently unknown. The data were taken from a study of radiotherapy plus CTLA-4 blockade in lung cancer. Treatment of patients with chemo-refractory metastatic non-small-cell lung cancer consisted of focal radiation plus CTLA-4 blockade with ipilimumab. The table came from immunoSEQ multiplex PCR; TCRdb's copy has only in-frame clones and leaves some out. The repertoire consists of about 97,000 clones, with approximately 72% occurring once and the leading ten covering roughly 3.1%. Overall study findings and caveats: Clones of tumor-derived TCRs expanded in blood after radiotherapy plus ipilimumab. The best prediction of response reportedly came from early blood T cell clone dynamics, with interferon-beta.

Trimming took 2 bases from V and 0 from J, leaving 6 bases between them. The germline gives CDR1 SGDLS, CDR2 YYNGEE. The CDR3 loop spans 13 amino acids. The receptor was derived from a human donor with non-small cell lung cancer who had a partial response to radiotherapy plus ipilimumab. Some clones in this sample may be carry-over from other donors' samples. Sequenced here: peripheral blood, sampled from a patient treated with radiotherapy plus ipilimumab. The chain carries TRBV9 and TRBJ2-7; the D gene is possibly TRBD2 (5 bases). The chain's CDR3 is CASSVGDSYEQYF. CDR3 DNA sequence: TGTGCCAGCAGCGTGGGAGACTCCTACGAGCAGTACTTC. Full variable domain (remainder filled in from reference TRBV9 and TRBJ2-7): DSGVTQTPKHLITATGQRVTLRCSPRSGDLSVYWYQQSLDQGLQFLIQYYNGEERAKGNILERFSAQQFPDLHSELNLSSLELGDSALYFCASSVGDSYEQYFGPGTRLTVT.